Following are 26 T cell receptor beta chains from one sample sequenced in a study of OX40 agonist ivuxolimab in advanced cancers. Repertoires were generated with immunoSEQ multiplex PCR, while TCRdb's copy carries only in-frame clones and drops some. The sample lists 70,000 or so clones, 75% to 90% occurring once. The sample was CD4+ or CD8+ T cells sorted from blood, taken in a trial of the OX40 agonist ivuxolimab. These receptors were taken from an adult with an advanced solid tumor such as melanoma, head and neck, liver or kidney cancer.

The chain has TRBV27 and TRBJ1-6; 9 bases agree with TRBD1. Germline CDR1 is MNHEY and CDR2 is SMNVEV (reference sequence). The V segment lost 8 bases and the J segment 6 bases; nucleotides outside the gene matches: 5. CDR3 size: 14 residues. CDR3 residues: CASGKDRGNSPLHF. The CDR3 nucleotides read TGTGCCAGCGGGAAGGACAGGGGTAATTCACCCCTCCACTTT.

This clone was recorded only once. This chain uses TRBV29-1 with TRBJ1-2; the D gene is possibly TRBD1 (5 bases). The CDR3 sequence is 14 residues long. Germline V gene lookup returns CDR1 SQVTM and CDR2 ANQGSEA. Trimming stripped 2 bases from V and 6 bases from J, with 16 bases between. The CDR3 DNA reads TGCAGCGTTGAATCCGGCTCAGGGTGGAATGGCTACACCTTC. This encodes CSVESGSGWNGYTF.

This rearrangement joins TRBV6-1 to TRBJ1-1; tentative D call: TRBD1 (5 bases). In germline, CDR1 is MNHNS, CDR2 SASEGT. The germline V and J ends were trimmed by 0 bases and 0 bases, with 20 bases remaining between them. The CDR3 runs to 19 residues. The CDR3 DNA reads TGTGCCAGCAGTGAAGCGCTTCGGGGACGTGGTGGCATGAACACTGAAGCTTTCTTT. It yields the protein CASSEALRGRGGMNTEAFF.

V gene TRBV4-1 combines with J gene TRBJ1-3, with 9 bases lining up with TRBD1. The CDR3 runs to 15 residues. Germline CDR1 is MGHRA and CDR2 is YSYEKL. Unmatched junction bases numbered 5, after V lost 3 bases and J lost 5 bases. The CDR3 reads CASSQGGQGRNTIYF. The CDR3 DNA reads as TGCGCCAGCAGCCAGGGGGGACAGGGTCGAAACACCATATATTTT.

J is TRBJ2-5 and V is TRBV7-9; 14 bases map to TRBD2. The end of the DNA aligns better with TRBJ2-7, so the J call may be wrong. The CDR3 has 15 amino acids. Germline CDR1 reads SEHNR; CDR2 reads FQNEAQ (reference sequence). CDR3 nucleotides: TGTGCCAGCAGCCCCGCGGGACTAGCGGGAGTCGAGCAGTACTTC. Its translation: CASSPAGLAGVEQYF.

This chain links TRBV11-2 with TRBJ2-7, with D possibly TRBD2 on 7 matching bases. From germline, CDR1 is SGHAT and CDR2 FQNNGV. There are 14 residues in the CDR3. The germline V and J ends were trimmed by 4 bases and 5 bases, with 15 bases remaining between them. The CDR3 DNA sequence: TGTGCCAGCAGCTCAACGGGGGAGGGGGACGAGCAGTACTTC. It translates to CASSSTGEGDEQYF.

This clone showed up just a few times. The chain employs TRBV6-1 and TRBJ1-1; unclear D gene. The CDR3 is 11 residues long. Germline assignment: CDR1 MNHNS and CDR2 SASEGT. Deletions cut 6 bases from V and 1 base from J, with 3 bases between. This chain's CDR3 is CASRQNTEAFF. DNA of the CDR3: TGTGCCAGCAGACAGAACACTGAAGCTTTCTTT.

The CDR3 loop reads CASSQAGDNEQFF. CDR3 nucleotides: TGTGCCAGCTCACAAGCAGGGGACAATGAGCAGTTCTTC. V gene TRBV18 combines with J gene TRBJ2-1, with D possibly TRBD1 on 6 matching bases. Germline CDR1 is KGHSH and CDR2 is LQKENI. V was shortened by 4 bases and J by 5 bases, with 9 bases between the two germline ends. This CDR3 contains 13 residues.

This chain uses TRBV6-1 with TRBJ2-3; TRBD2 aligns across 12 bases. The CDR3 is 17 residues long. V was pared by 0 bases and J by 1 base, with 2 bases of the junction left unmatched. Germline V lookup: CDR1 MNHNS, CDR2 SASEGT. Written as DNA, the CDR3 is TGTGCCAGCAGTGAAGCCCGGACTAGCGGGGGCACAGATACGCAGTATTTT. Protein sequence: CASSEARTSGGTDTQYF.

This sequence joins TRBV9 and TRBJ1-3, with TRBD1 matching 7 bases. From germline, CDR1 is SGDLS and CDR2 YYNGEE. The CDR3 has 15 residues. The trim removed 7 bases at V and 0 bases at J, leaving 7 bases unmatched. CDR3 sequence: CASGLGGYSGNTIYF. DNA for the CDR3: TGTGCCAGCGGCCTAGGGGGCTACTCTGGAAACACCATATATTTT.

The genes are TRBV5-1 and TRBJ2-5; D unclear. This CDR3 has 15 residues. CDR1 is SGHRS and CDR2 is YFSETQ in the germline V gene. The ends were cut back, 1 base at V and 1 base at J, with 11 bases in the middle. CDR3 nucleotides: TGCGCCAGCAGCTTGATGGGGAATGGCCAAGAGACCCAGTACTTC. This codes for CASSLMGNGQETQYF.

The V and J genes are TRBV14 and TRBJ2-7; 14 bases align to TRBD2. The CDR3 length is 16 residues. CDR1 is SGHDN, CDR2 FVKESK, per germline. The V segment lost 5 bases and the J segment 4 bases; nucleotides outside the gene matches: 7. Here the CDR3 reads CASSSRLAGGRYEQYF. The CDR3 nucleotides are TGTGCCAGCAGCTCCCGACTAGCGGGAGGGAGGTACGAGCAGTACTTC.

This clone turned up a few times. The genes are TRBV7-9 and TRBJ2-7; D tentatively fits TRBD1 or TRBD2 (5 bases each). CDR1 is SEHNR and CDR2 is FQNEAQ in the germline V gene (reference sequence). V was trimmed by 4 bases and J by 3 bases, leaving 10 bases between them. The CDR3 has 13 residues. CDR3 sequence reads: CASSSGRIYEQYF. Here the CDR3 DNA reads TGTGCCAGCAGCTCGGGACGGATCTACGAGCAGTACTTC.

CDR3 in DNA: TGTGCCAGCAGCCATATCAGGGGACCTTCGAACACCGGGGAGCTGTTTTTT. Translating gives CASSHIRGPSNTGELFF. V gene TRBV14 combines with J gene TRBJ2-2; perhaps TRBD1 as D (6 bases). Germline V lookup: CDR1 SGHDN, CDR2 FVKESK. V was clipped by 3 bases and J by 0 bases, with 14 bases between them. The CDR3 loop spans 17 amino acids.

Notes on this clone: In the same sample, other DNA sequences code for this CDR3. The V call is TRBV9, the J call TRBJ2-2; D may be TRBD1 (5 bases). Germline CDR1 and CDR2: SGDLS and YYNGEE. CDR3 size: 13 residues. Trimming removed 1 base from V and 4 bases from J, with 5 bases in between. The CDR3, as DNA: TGTGCCAGCAGCGTACAGGGCACCGGGGAGCTGTTTTTT. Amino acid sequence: CASSVQGTGELFF.

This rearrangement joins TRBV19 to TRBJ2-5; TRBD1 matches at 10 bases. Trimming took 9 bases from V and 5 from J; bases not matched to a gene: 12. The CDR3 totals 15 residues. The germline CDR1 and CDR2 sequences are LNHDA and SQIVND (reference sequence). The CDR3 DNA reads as TGTGCCAGCTGCGGAATAGGGACAGGGGAGGAGACCCAGTACTTC. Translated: CASCGIGTGEETQYF. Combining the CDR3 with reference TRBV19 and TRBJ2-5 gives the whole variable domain DGGITQSPKYLFRKEGQNVTLSCEQNLNHDAMYWYRQDPGQGLRLIYYSQIVNDFQKGDIAEGYSVSREKKESFPLTVTSAQKNPTAFYLCASCGIGTGEETQYFGPGTRLLVL.

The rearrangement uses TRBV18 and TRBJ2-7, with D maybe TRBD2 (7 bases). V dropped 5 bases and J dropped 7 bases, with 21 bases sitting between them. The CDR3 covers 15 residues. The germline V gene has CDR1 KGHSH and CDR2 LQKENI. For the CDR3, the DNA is TGTGCCAGCTCAGGAAACGGGGGGCCCTCGTCGGAGCAGTACTTC. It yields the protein CASSGNGGPSSEQYF. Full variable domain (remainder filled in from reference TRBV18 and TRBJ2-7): NAGVMQNPRHLVRRRGQEARLRCSPMKGHSHVYWYRQLPEEGLKFMVYLQKENIIDESGMPKERFSAEFPKEGPSILRIQQVVRGDSAAYFCASSGNGGPSSEQYFGPGTRLTVT.

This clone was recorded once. CDR3 sequence reads: CASSESVGENTEAFF. In nucleotides, the CDR3 is TGCGCCAGCAGTGAGTCAGTCGGAGAGAACACTGAAGCTTTCTTT. The V and J genes are TRBV10-2 and TRBJ1-1, with D unresolved. V was cut by 0 bases and J by 1 base, with 9 bases left in between. The CDR3 length is 15 residues. The V gene's germline CDR1 is WSHSY and CDR2 SAAADI.

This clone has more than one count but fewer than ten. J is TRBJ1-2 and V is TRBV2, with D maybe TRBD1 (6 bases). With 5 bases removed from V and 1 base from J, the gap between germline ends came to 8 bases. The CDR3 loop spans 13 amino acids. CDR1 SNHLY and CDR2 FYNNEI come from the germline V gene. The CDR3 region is CASSRDNNYGYTF. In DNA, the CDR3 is TGTGCCAGCAGTCGGGACAATAACTATGGCTACACCTTC.

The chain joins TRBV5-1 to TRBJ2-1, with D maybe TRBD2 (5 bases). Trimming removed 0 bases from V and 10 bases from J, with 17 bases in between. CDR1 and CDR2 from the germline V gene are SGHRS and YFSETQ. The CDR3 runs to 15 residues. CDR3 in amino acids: CASSLGNNLRGEQFF. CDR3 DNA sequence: TGCGCCAGCAGCTTGGGCAACAATTTGCGCGGGGAGCAGTTCTTC.

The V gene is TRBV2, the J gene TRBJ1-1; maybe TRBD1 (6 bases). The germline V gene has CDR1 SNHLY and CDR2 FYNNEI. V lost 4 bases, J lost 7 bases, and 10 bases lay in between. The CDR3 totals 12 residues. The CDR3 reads CASSAGDNEAFF. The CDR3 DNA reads TGTGCCAGCAGTGCAGGGGACAATGAAGCTTTCTTT.

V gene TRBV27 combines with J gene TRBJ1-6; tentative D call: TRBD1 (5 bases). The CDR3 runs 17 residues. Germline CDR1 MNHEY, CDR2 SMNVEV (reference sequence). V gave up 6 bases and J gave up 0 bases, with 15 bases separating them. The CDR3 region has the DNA TGTGCCAGCAGCCCAGGGCCACCTAGCTCCTATAATTCACCCCTCCACTTT. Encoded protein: CASSPGPPSSYNSPLHF.

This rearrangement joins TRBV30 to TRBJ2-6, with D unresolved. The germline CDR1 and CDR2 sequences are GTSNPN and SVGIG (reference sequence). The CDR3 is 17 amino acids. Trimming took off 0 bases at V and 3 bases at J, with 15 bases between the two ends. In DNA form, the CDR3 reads TGTGCCTGGAGTGTACGTCCCACCGGTAGTGGGGCCAACGTCCTGACTTTC. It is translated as CAWSVRPTGSGANVLTF.

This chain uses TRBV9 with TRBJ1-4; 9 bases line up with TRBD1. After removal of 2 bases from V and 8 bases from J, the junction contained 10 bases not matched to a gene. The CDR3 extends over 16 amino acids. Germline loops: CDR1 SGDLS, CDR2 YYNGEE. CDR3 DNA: TGTGCCAGCAGCGTCACCTCACAGGGGGCGAGGGAAAAACTGTTTTTT. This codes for CASSVTSQGAREKLFF.

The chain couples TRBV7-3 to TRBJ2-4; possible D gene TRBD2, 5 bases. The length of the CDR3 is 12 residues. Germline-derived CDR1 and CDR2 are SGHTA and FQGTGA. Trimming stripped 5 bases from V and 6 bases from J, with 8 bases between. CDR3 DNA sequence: TGTGCCAGCAGCGAGGGTCGAAACATTCAGTACTTC. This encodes CASSEGRNIQYF.

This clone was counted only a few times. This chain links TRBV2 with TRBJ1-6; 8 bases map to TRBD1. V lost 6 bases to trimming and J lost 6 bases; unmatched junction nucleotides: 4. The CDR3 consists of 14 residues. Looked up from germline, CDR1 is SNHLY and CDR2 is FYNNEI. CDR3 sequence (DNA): TGTGCCAGCAGCTACAGGGGGAGTAATTCACCCCTCCACTTT. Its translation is CASSYRGSNSPLHF.